These T cell receptor beta chains were read from a single sample in a study of metastatic and nonmetastatic thyroid tumors. TCRdb reanalyzed the PCR reads via MiXCR. The data show thousands of clones, roughly 37% seen once. The sequencing input was adjacent normal tissue. These receptors were taken from a female donor with papillary thyroid cancer or a benign thyroid nodule (not recorded which). Some clones in this sample may be carry-over from other donors' samples. The CDR3 runs from the conserved cysteine through the conserved F or W. The D gene is left open where the match is weak. Clone sizes are given selectively: once, few, many, or a class where the clone is expanded.

j_call v_call clone_size d_call cdr3_nt cdr3_aa
TRBJ1-2 TRBV10-2 NA TRBD1 TGCGCCAGCAGTGAGATTGCGGGACAGGGTACTTTC CASSEIAGQGTF
TRBJ2-3 TRBV6-6 NA NA TGTGCCAGCAGTTACTGGCCAAGCGGCCACACAGATACGCAGTATTTT CASSYWPSGHTDTQYF
TRBJ2-1 TRBV2 few TRBD1 TGTGCCAGCAGGCAGAAACAGGGGTCTTCCTACAATGAGCAGTTCTTC CASRQKQGSSYNEQFF
TRBJ1-2 TRBV5-1 few NA TGCGCCAGCAGCTTGGGGGCAGCCCTTGAGTCCGCTGGCTACACCTTC CASSLGAALESAGYTF
TRBJ2-5 TRBV12-3/TRBV12-4 NA NA TGTGCCAGCAGCAATCTCCCCCAGACCCAGTACTTC CASSNLPQTQYF
TRBJ1-1 TRBV6-1 NA NA TGTGCCAGCAGTGAAGCCCAGGTTGAAGCTTTCTTT CASSEAQVEAFF
TRBJ2-2 TRBV27 NA NA TGTGCCAGCAGTTGGGCAGCCAACACCGGGGAGCTGTTTTTT CASSWAANTGELFF
TRBJ1-6 TRBV20-1 NA NA TGCAGTGCTAGAGGGGCAAAGGAGTTCTCACCCCTCCACTTT CSARGAKEFSPLHF
TRBJ1-2 TRBV28 large TRBD1 TGTGCCAGCAGTCCCGGACAGGGGGGATTTCGCTATGGCTACACCTTC CASSPGQGGFRYGYTF
TRBJ2-6 TRBV28 NA NA TGTGCCAGCAGTACCGGTGGCTCCGGGGCCAACGTCCTGACTTTC CASSTGGSGANVLTF